These 22 T cell receptor beta chains came from one sample sequenced in a study of blood T cell repertoires in COVID-19. TCRdb's copy holds only in-frame clones and misses some; the assay was immunoSEQ multiplex PCR. The sample consists of tens of thousands of clones, 80% to 85% of them appearing once. Sequenced material: peripheral blood. The receptors derive from a woman aged 80 or over with acute or convalescent COVID-19.

The chain couples TRBV6-5 to TRBJ1-6; 7 positions match TRBD1. V lost 5 bases to trimming and J lost 6 bases; unmatched junction nucleotides: 1. The CDR3 length is 13 residues. Per the germline V gene, CDR1 is MNHEY and CDR2 is SVGAGI. The CDR3 reads CASSRDSNSPLHF. In DNA form, the CDR3 reads TGTGCCAGCAGTCGGGACAGTAATTCACCCCTCCACTTT.

The V and J genes are TRBV6-6 and TRBJ2-3, with D perhaps TRBD2 (6 bases). The CDR3 loop spans 15 amino acids. Germline V gene data show CDR1 as MNHNY and CDR2 as SVGAGI (reference sequence). Between the trimmed V and J ends, which lost 0 bases and 1 base, there was a span of 8 bases. The CDR3 coding sequence is TGTGCCAGCAGTTACTCGCGGGGCGGCACAGATACGCAGTATTTT. It encodes CASSYSRGGTDTQYF.

This clone appeared once. This chain joins TRBV5-1 and TRBJ2-5, with 8 bases matching TRBD2. Germline V gene sequence: CDR1 SGHRS, CDR2 YFSETQ. The V and J ends lost 0 bases and 5 bases, in that order; junction bases with no gene match: 9. There are 16 residues in the CDR3. For the CDR3, the DNA is TGCGCCAGCAGCTTGGCATTAGCGGGGAACGGGGAGACCCAGTACTTC. Its translation is CASSLALAGNGETQYF.

The genes are TRBV28 and TRBJ1-4; 10 bases are shared with TRBD1. Germline lookup yields CDR1 MDHEN and CDR2 SYDVKM. V was pared by 3 bases and J by 8 bases, with 6 bases of the junction left unmatched. The CDR3 is made up of 15 amino acids. CDR3 amino acids: CASSFSGTGVEKLFF. The CDR3 region has the DNA TGTGCCAGCAGTTTCTCTGGGACAGGGGTCGAAAAACTGTTTTTT. The variable domain in full, completed from reference TRBV28 and TRBJ1-4, reads DVKVTQSSRYLVKRTGEKVFLECVQDMDHENMFWYRQDPGLGLRLIYFSYDVKMKEKGDIPEGYSVSREKKERFSLILESASTNQTSMYLCASSFSGTGVEKLFFGSGTQLSVL.

This rearrangement joins TRBV3-1 (or the pseudogene TRBV3-2) to TRBJ2-7; possibly TRBD2 for D (6 bases). The CDR3 consists of 14 residues. The germline gives CDR1 LGHDT, CDR2 YNNKEL (reference sequence). V lost 6 bases and J 3 bases, leaving 15 bases between the germline ends. CDR3 DNA sequence: TGTGCCAGCAGGGAGGCGGGGACTGTCTACGAGCAGTACTTC. Protein sequence: CASREAGTVYEQYF.

A few counts support this clone. This chain links TRBV5-5 with TRBJ2-1; 9 bases line up with TRBD1. V shed 2 bases, J shed 2 bases, and the junction held 8 bases outside the gene matches. The CDR3 runs 17 residues. Germline V gene data show CDR1 as SGHKS and CDR2 as YYEKEE (reference sequence). The CDR3 spells CASSFYGTGGTYNEQFF. The CDR3 DNA reads TGTGCCAGCAGCTTTTACGGAACAGGGGGCACCTACAATGAGCAGTTCTTC.

For the CDR3, the DNA is TGTGCCAGCAGCTTCAGACAGCTTACTAACTATGGCTACACCTTC. It yields the protein CASSFRQLTNYGYTF. J is TRBJ1-2 and V is TRBV11-2; D possibly corresponds to TRBD1 (5 bases). CDR3 length: 15 residues. The germline V and J ends were trimmed by 3 bases and 0 bases, with 11 bases remaining between them. Germline CDR1 is SGHAT and CDR2 is FQNNGV.

In this sample, this clone is medium-sized. The chain recombines TRBV18 with TRBJ1-2; 8 nucleotides align to TRBD1. This CDR3 spans 14 amino acids. Germline V gene lookup returns CDR1 KGHSH and CDR2 LQKENI. Trimming at V came to 3 bases and at J to 4 bases, leaving 4 bases not matched to a gene. In nucleotides, the CDR3 is TGTGCCAGCTCACCGGGACAGGCGTTCTATGGCTACACCTTC. Translating it yields CASSPGQAFYGYTF.

This chain uses TRBV19 with TRBJ1-2; 10 nucleotides align to TRBD1. The length of the CDR3 is 12 residues. From germline, CDR1 is LNHDA and CDR2 SQIVND (reference sequence). The V and J ends lost 6 bases and 8 bases, in that order; junction bases with no gene match: 3. The CDR3 nucleotides are TGTGCCAGTAGCCGGACAGGGGGAGGCTACACCTTC. This sequence encodes CASSRTGGGYTF.

The rearrangement links TRBV5-1 to TRBJ2-1; a weak D match, TRBD2 (7 bases). V lost 6 bases and J 7 bases, leaving 20 bases between the germline ends. The CDR3 consists of 15 residues. Germline V lookup: CDR1 SGHRS, CDR2 YFSETQ. The CDR3 spells CASTPPGGPNNEQFF. The CDR3 DNA sequence: TGCGCCAGCACCCCCCCCGGGGGGCCCAATAATGAGCAGTTCTTC.

This clone has just one count. This chain joins TRBV6-5 and TRBJ1-2; D is unclear. CDR1 and CDR2 from the germline V gene are MNHEY and SVGAGI. This CDR3 region has 16 residues. Trimming took off 0 bases at V and 2 bases at J, with 13 bases between the two ends. CDR3 DNA sequence: TGTGCCAGCAGTTACTCGAATCCGGGATCCAACTATGGCTACACCTTC. It encodes CASSYSNPGSNYGYTF.

J is TRBJ1-2 and V is TRBV30; D not certain. This CDR3 comprises 13 residues. Trimming pared 2 bases from V and 7 bases from J, leaving 14 bases between. Looked up from germline, CDR1 is GTSNPN and CDR2 is SVGIG (reference sequence). CDR3 sequence (DNA): TGTGCCTGGAGTATAAACCGGGTGGGTGGCTACACCTTC. Translated, it gives CAWSINRVGGYTF.

The CDR3 DNA reads TGTGCCAGCAGCTTAGCGGGAGGGTCTGGGGATACGCAGTATTTT. Encoded protein: CASSLAGGSGDTQYF. This chain links TRBV25-1 with TRBJ2-3; 11 bases are shared with TRBD2. This CDR3 has 15 amino acids. The ends lost 6 bases at V and 6 bases at J; junction bases unmatched: 8. The V gene's germline CDR1 is MGHDK and CDR2 SYGVNS.

This chain links TRBV6-6 with TRBJ1-1; D not resolved. V was shortened by 6 bases and J by 8 bases, with 16 bases between the two germline ends. CDR1 and CDR2 from the germline V gene are MNHNY and SVGAGI (reference sequence). The CDR3 consists of 13 residues. The CDR3 is CASSPLSVWEAFF. CDR3 bases: TGTGCCAGCAGCCCACTCTCGGTGTGGGAAGCTTTCTTT.

The sample holds one count of this clone. V gene TRBV27 combines with J gene TRBJ2-5; 8 nucleotides line up with TRBD1. The ends lost 5 bases at V and 2 bases at J; junction bases unmatched: 19. Per germline, CDR1 MNHEY and CDR2 SMNVEV (reference sequence). The CDR3 is made up of 19 amino acids. The DNA of the CDR3 is TGTGCCAGCAGTCGACGGACAGGGAGTTTACTAGCTAAACAAGAGACCCAGTACTTC. It codes for CASSRRTGSLLAKQETQYF.

The chain couples TRBV5-1 to TRBJ1-1; D unclear. Trimming removed 7 bases from V and 0 bases from J, with 13 bases in between. Germline V gives CDR1 SGHRS, CDR2 YFSETQ. The CDR3 runs 14 residues. CDR3 residues: CASFRDAVNTEAFF. For the CDR3, the DNA is TGCGCCAGCTTTCGAGACGCGGTGAACACTGAAGCTTTCTTT.

This clone was recorded a few times. The CDR3 sequence: CASSQDLQGLGEKLFF. The CDR3 nucleotides are TGTGCCAGCAGCCAAGACCTACAGGGCCTAGGAGAAAAACTGTTTTTT. The V gene is TRBV4-2, the J gene TRBJ1-4, with a weak D call TRBD1 (6 bases). The CDR3 has 16 residues. In germline, CDR1 is LGHNA, CDR2 YNFKEQ. The V and J ends lost 0 bases and 8 bases respectively, with 16 bases between them.

This chain links TRBV2 with TRBJ1-5, with 12 bases identical to TRBD1. The CDR3 consists of 19 residues. Per the germline V gene, CDR1 is SNHLY and CDR2 is FYNNEI. Trimming took 2 bases from V and 1 from J; bases not matched to a gene: 9. CDR3 DNA: TGTGCCAGCAGTGAAAAGGGACAGGGGGCCTGGGAAAGCAATCAGCCCCAGCATTTT. Its translation: CASSEKGQGAWESNQPQHF.

The CDR3 DNA is TGTGCCAGCAGCCATGGCGGTCTCTCTGGAAACACCATATATTTT. Translated, it gives CASSHGGLSGNTIYF. V and J are TRBV11-1 and TRBJ1-3; D uncertain. The germline V gene encodes CDR1 SGHAT and CDR2 FQDESV (reference sequence). Trimming left V 5 bases short and J 0 bases short, with 11 bases between. The CDR3 has 15 amino acids. Using reference TRBV11-1 and TRBJ1-3 for the parts outside the CDR3, the full variable domain is EAEVAQSPRYKITEKSQAVAFWCDPISGHATLYWYRQILGQGPELLVQFQDESVVDDSQLPKDRFSAERLKGVDSTLKIQPAELGDSAMYLCASSHGGLSGNTIYFGEGSWLTVV.

V and J are TRBV9 and TRBJ1-3; D perhaps matches TRBD1 (6 bases). CDR3 length: 16 amino acids. Trimming removed 0 bases from V and 0 bases from J, with 10 bases in between. The germline V gene has CDR1 SGDLS and CDR2 YYNGEE. CDR3 DNA: TGTGCCAGCAGCGTAGGACAGGCTCGCTCTGGAAACACCATATATTTT. Encoded protein: CASSVGQARSGNTIYF.

V is TRBV4-1 and J is TRBJ2-2; D uncertain. Germline CDR1 reads MGHRA; CDR2 reads YSYEKL. This CDR3 spans 14 amino acids. V dropped 4 bases and J dropped 5 bases, with 11 bases sitting between them. Written as DNA, the CDR3 is TGCGCCAGCAGCCCAATATTGCGGACCGGGGAGCTGTTTTTT. This encodes CASSPILRTGELFF.

The chain joins TRBV6-4 to TRBJ2-2; TRBD2 aligns across 13 bases. The J segment lost 5 bases and the V segment lost 6 bases, leaving 3 bases of the junction unmatched. The CDR3 is made up of 15 amino acids. The germline V gene encodes CDR1 MRHNA and CDR2 SNTAGT. The CDR3 nucleotides read TGTGCCAGCAGCGGACTAGCGGGAGATACCGGGGAGCTGTTTTTT. It yields the protein CASSGLAGDTGELFF.